This TCR beta chain stems from a study of shared clonotypes between healthy human individuals. Across the whole study: Ranging from 18 to 49 in age, donors were a couple of women and a few men. Study-wide findings and caveats: Sorted-subset samples were not fully sequenced, rarefaction indicated. Memory subsets had estimated richness that was generally smaller than that of naive subsets. The small donor group covered limited genetic and exposure diversity.

Some clones are missing from TCRdb's copy, which holds only in-frame ones; the method was immunoSEQ multiplex PCR. Altogether millions of clones are present, about 93% being singletons, with the ten largest covering 1.7%. CDR3 size: 21 residues. Naive CD8 cells, CD45RO-negative and positively selected for CCR7, excluded terminally differentiated effector memory CD45RA+ cells. As to this clone: Its antigen is unidentified.

This TCR was sampled from a man younger than 30 in good health. Some clones in this sample may be carry-over from other donors' samples. V usage is TRBV21-1 and J usage is TRBJ2-6. TRBV21-1 is listed as a pseudogene. The specimen was naive CD8+ T cells from PBMCs. Here the CDR3 reads CASSNKKAPQVKASGANVLTF. CDR3 in DNA: TGTGCCAGCAGCAACAAAAAGGCCCCTCAAGTTAAAGCCTCTGGGGCCAACGTCCTGACTTTC.